Sequencing of this TCR beta chain was carried out in a study of liver allograft versus peripheral blood T cells. Study information: Recipients' peripheral blood supplied the T cell receptor repertoires against which those in transplanted livers were compared. The study's findings and limits: T cell receptor repertoires inside liver allografts reportedly differed from those in peripheral blood.

This clonotype counts as medium-sized. Its cognate antigen is unknown. The J segment lost 2 bases and the V segment lost 6 bases, leaving 10 bases of the junction unmatched. The CDR3 covers 16 residues. Germline assignment: CDR1 MNHEY and CDR2 SVGAGI. One entry per CDR3 protein results from TCRdb running MiXCR on the reads. This sample has approximately 9,000 distinct CDR3 sequences, with roughly 18% found just once. J is TRBJ2-5 and V is TRBV6-5; 9 nucleotides agree with TRBD2. This TCR was recovered from a human patient who had a liver transplant. Some T cells may be transferred from the graft donor. The CDR3 DNA follows: TGTGCCAGCAGCGTGGGGTTGGCGGGGGGGCAAGAGACCCAGTACTTC. Protein: CASSVGLAGGQETQYF.